The sequence of this T cell receptor beta chain was determined in a study of cytomegalovirus exposure and HLA in healthy donors. Overall study findings and caveats: A few chains tied to CMV proved CMV antigen-specific in vitro. According to a later analysis, TCR clusters from the first cohort tended to co-occur in the approximately 130 validation repertoires. TCR beta chains numbering 164 were designated cytomegalovirus-associated.

This CDR3 is 19 amino acids long. V lost 8 bases and J lost 2; bases outside the gene matches: 20. Germline CDR1 SQVTM, CDR2 ANQGSEA. Note on this clone: Its antigen remains unidentified.

TCRdb's copy holds only in-frame clones and misses some; the assay was immunoSEQ multiplex PCR. This table holds roughly 60,000 clones, over 85% found once. The chain recombines TRBV29-1 with TRBJ2-1; 11 nucleotides agree with TRBD2. The TCR originated in a woman in her late teens or twenties in good health and CMV-seropositive. Sequencing was performed on PBMCs. The CDR3, as DNA: TGCAGCACCTTGAGTATTAGCGGGAGGGCCGGGAGCACCTACAATGAGCAGTTCTTC. Amino acid sequence: CSTLSISGRAGSTYNEQFF.